This T cell receptor beta chain was retrieved from a study of T cells in localized non-small cell lung cancer. General study results and limits: Median detection of top 100 tumor clones in adjacent lung was around 59 clones.

The junction had 9 bases not matched to a gene; V was cut back by 7 bases and J by 7 bases. The germline gives CDR1 MDHEN, CDR2 SYDVKM. The CDR3 runs 14 residues. The assay was immunoSEQ multiplex PCR, and TCRdb's table has in-frame clones only and misses some. The sample consists of some 2,400 clones, more than 25% of them appearing once. This clone was observed a handful of times. Its matching antigen is unknown. Investigators took adjacent lung free of atypia at least 2 cm from the tumor margin. Specimen: normal lung tissue next to the tumor, collected before any cancer treatment. V is TRBV28 and J is TRBJ1-5; TRBD1 agrees at 8 bases. This clonotype was obtained from a female donor of 60 years or more with stage I squamous cell lung carcinoma. The CDR3 region is CASTDDRGGQPQHF. The CDR3 DNA reads TGTGCCAGCACTGATGACAGGGGAGGACAGCCCCAGCATTTT.